The subject of this entry is one TCR beta chain. Trimming took 3 bases from V and 11 from J, leaving 14 bases between them. The CDR3 contains 13 residues. Per the germline V gene, CDR1 is KGHSH and CDR2 is LQKENI. The data originate from a study of blood T cell repertoires in COVID-19. Study-wide background: COVID-19 samples, acute and convalescent, were from the United States, Italy and Spain. Nucleic acid was either cDNA or gDNA, and it came from T cells, B-cell-depleted T cells, or PBMCs.

Libraries were prepared by immunoSEQ multiplex PCR; TCRdb keeps only in-frame clonotypes and omits some of them. The sample includes some 99,000 clones, 75% to 90% of them seen just once. The clonotype originates from a woman aged 45-65 years with acute or convalescent COVID-19. V is TRBV18 and J is TRBJ1-5; D not resolved. The sequencing input was peripheral blood. The CDR3 region has the DNA TGTGCCAGCTCACCCGCGGGCCCTCCGACCCAGCATTTT. This encodes CASSPAGPPTQHF.